This TCR beta chain was observed in a study of identical twins. This clonotype was recorded a few times. MiXCR, applied by TCRdb to the 5' RACE reads, yields one record per CDR3 protein. The sample holds about 340,000 distinct CDR3 sequences, more than 9% seen once. CDR3 size: 15 residues. J gave up 7 bases and V 6 bases, and 8 bases lay outside the gene matches. CDR1 is SNHLY and CDR2 is FYNNEI in the germline V gene. These data also formed part of another study, on yellow fever vaccine responses in identical twins.

The V call is TRBV2, the J call TRBJ1-6, with TRBD1 matching 8 bases. Sequenced input: CD8+ T cells sorted from blood. This sequence was found in a woman aged 18-29 years in good health. Here the CDR3 reads CASSADRVANSPLHF. The CDR3 DNA follows: TGTGCCAGCAGCGCGGACAGGGTAGCCAATTCACCCCTCCACTTT.